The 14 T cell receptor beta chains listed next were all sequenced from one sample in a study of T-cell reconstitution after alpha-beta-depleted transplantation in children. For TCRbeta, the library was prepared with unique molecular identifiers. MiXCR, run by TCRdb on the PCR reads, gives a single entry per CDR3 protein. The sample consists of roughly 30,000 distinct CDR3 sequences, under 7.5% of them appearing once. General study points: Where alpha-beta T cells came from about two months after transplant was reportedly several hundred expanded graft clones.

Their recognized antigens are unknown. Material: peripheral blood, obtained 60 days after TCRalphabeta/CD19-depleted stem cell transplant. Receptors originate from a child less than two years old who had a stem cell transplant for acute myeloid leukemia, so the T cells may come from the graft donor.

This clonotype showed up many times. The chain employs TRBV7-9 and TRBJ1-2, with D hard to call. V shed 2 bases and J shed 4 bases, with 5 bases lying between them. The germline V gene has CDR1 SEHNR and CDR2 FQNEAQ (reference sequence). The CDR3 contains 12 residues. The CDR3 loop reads CASSLSPYGYTF. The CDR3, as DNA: TGTGCCAGCAGCTTATCGCCCTATGGCTACACCTTC. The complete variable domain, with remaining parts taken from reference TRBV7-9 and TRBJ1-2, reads DTGVSQNPRHKITKRGQNVTFRCDPISEHNRLYWYRQTLGQGPEFLTYFQNEAQLEKSRLLSDRFSAERPKGSFSTLEIQRTEQGDSAMYLCASSLSPYGYTFGSGTRLTVV.

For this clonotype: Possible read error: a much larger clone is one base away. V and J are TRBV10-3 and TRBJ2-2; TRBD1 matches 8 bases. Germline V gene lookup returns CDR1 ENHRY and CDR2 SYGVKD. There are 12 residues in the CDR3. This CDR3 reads CTIKTGGGELFF. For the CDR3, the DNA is TGTACCATCAAAACAGGGGGCGGGGAGCTGTTTTTT.

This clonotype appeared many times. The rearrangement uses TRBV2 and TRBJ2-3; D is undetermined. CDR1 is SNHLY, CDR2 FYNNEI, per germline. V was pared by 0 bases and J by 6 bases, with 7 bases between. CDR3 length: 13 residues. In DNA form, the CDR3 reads TGTGCCAGCAGTGAAGCGCTTGTGGATACGCAGTATTTT. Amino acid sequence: CASSEALVDTQYF. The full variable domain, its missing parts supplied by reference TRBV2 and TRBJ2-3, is EPEVTQTPSHQVTQMGQEVILRCVPISNHLYFYWYRQILGQKVEFLVSFYNNEISEKSEIFDDQFSVERPDGSNFTLKIRSTKLEDSAMYFCASSEALVDTQYFGPGTRLTVL.

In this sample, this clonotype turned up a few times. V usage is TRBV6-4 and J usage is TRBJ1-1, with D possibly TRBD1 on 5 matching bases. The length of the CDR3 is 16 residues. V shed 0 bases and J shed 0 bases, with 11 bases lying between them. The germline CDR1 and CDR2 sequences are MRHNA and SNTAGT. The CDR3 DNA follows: TGTGCCAGCAGTGACTCGACAGACATCATGAACACTGAAGCTTTCTTT. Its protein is CASSDSTDIMNTEAFF.

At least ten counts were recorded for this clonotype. The CDR3 DNA sequence: TGTGCCAGCAGTTACGAAAGGGGGCATCAGCCCCAGCATTTT. It encodes CASSYERGHQPQHF. The chain carries TRBV6-2 or TRBV6-3 and TRBJ1-5, with 7 positions matching TRBD1. This CDR3 region has 14 residues. Trimming removed 2 bases from V and 5 bases from J; junction bases left unmatched: 3. Germline CDR1 MNHEY, CDR2 SVGEGT.

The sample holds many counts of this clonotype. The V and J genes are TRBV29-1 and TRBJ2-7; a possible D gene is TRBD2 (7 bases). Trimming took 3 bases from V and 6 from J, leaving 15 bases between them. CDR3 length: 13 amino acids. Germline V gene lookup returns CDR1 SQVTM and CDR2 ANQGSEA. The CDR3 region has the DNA TGCAGCGTTGATTTTGGGGGGGCCCCCGAGCAGTACTTC. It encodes CSVDFGGAPEQYF.

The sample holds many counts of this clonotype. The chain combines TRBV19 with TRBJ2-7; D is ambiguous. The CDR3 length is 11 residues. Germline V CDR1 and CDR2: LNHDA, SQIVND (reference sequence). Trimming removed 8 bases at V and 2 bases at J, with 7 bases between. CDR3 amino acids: CASGSTYEQYF. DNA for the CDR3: TGTGCCAGTGGGTCCACCTACGAGCAGTACTTC.

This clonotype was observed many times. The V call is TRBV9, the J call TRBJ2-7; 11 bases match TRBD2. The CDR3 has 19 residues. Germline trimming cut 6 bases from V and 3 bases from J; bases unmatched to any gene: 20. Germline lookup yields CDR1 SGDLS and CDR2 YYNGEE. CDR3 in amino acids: CASTSASNGPSGRFYEQYF. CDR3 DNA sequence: TGTGCCAGCACTTCCGCCTCCAACGGGCCTAGCGGGAGGTTCTACGAGCAGTACTTC.

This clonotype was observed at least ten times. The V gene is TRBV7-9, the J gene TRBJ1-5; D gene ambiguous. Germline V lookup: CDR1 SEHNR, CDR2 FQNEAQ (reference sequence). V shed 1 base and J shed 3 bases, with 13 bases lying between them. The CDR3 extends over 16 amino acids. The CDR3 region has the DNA TGTGCCAGCAGCTTAGGCCTCAAATACGCCAATCAGCCCCAGCATTTT. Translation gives CASSLGLKYANQPQHF.

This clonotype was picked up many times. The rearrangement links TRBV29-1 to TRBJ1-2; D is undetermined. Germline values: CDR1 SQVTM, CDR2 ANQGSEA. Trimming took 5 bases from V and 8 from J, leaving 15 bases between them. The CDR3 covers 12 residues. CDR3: CSVPVVPWGYTF. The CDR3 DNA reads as TGCAGCGTTCCGGTTGTTCCATGGGGCTACACCTTC.

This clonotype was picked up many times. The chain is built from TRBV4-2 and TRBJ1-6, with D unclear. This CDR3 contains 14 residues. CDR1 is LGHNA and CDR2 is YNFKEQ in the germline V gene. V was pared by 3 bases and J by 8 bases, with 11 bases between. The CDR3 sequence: CASSHPGRDSPLHF. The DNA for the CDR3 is TGTGCCAGCAGCCACCCCGGGAGGGATTCACCCCTCCACTTT.

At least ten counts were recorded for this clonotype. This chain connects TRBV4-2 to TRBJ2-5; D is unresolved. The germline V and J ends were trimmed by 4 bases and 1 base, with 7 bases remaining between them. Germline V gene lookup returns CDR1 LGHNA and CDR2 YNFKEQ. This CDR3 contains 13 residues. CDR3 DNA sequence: TGTGCCAGCAGCCGAACGCTCCAAGAGACCCAGTACTTC. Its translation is CASSRTLQETQYF.

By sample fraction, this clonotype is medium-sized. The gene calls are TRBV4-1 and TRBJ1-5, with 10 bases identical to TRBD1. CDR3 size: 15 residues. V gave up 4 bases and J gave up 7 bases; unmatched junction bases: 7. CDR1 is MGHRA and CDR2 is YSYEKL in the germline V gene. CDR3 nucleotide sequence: TGCGCCAGCAGCCCTGAGCCGGGACAGGGGCAGCCCCAGCATTTT. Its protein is CASSPEPGQGQPQHF.

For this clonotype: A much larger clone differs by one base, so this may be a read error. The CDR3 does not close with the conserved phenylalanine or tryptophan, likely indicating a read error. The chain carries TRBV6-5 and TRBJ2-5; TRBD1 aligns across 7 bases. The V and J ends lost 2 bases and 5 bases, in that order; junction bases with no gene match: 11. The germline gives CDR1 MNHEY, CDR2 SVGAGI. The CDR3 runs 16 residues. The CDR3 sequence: CASSYTEMGRGETQYC. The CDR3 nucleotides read TGTGCCAGCAGTTACACCGAAATGGGCAGGGGGGAGACCCAGTACTGC.